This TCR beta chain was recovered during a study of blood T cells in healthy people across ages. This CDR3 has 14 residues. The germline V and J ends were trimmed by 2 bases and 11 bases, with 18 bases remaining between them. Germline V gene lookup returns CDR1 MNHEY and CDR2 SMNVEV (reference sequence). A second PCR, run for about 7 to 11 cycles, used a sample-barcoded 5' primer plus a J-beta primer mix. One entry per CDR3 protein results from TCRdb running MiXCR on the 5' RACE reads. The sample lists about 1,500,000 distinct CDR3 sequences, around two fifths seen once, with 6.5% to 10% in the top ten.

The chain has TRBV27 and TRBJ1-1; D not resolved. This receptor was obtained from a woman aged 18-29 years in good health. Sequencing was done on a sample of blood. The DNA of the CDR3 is TGTGCCAGCAGTTTAGCAGTTCTGGCGAATGACGCTTTCTTT. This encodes CASSLAVLANDAFF.